These 2 T cell receptor beta chains came from one sample sequenced in a study of cytomegalovirus exposure and HLA in healthy donors. The PCR contained 60 Vbeta and 13 Jbeta primers. Measured with immunoSEQ multiplex PCR; TCRdb has only the in-frame clones, and not every one. Among over 60,000 clones, 70% to 75% were seen once, and the ten largest hold under 6%. Sequencing input: PBMCs. The receptors here all came from a woman aged 30 to 39 in good health and CMV-seronegative.

The chain recombines TRBV5-4 with TRBJ2-7; D might be TRBD2 (6 bases). The CDR3 covers 14 residues. Looked up from germline, CDR1 is SGHNT and CDR2 is YYREEE (reference sequence). The chain's CDR3 is CASSRGLGMYEQYV. CDR3 in DNA: TGTGCCAGCTCAAGGGGACTCGGCATGTACGAGCAGTACGTT.

This chain connects TRBV5-1 to TRBJ2-2, with D hard to call. V was shortened by 1 base and J by 6 bases, with 16 bases between the two germline ends. The germline V gene encodes CDR1 SGHRS and CDR2 YFSETQ. This CDR3 is built from 16 residues. CDR3 residues: CASSLFSQVPSGELFF. In DNA, the CDR3 is TGCGCCAGCAGCTTGTTCAGCCAGGTACCCTCCGGGGAGCTGTTTTTT.